The 5 T cell receptor beta chains given below trace back to one sample, sequenced in a study of T cell repertoires in cytomegalovirus infection. TCRdb itself ran the reads through MiXCR, one entry per CDR3 protein. Of about 830,000 distinct CDR3 sequences in the sample, approximately 32% are singletons; the top ten hold approximately 13%. Their specific antigens are unknown. The sequences come from cultured CD8+ T cells from PBMCs, collected from culture after CMV antigen stimulation. These receptors were collected from a human donor in good health (CMV status not recorded). Some clones in this sample may be carry-over from other donors' samples.

This chain uses TRBV20-1 with TRBJ1-1, with TRBD1 identical over 8 bases. This CDR3 comprises 14 residues. Germline V CDR1 and CDR2: DFQATT, SNEGSKA (reference sequence). J lost 1 base, V lost 4 bases, and 5 bases had no gene match. Here the CDR3 reads CSAKTDRGNTEAFF. CDR3 bases: TGCAGTGCTAAAACAGACAGGGGGAACACTGAAGCTTTCTTT.

This clonotype showed up just a few times. This rearrangement joins TRBV6-1 to TRBJ2-1; 11 nucleotides align to TRBD2. CDR1 and CDR2 (germline): MNHNS, SASEGT. V shed 4 bases, J shed 10 bases, and the junction held 6 bases outside the gene matches. CDR3 length equals 14 residues. For the CDR3, the DNA is TGTGCCAGCAGTGCTAGCGGGGGGTACGCCGAGCAGTTCTTC. Protein product: CASSASGGYAEQFF.

V gene TRBV6-2 or TRBV6-3 combines with J gene TRBJ2-3; 10 bases align to TRBD2. Per germline, CDR1 MNHEY and CDR2 SVGEGT. Trimming cost V 4 bases and J 4 bases; bases outside gene matches: 5. The CDR3 totals 15 residues. CDR3 bases: TGTGCCAGCAGTTTAGGGACTAGCGCTGCAGATACGCAGTATTTT. As protein: CASSLGTSAADTQYF.

As for this clonotype: Just one base apart from a much larger clone, this may be a read error. V gene TRBV19 combines with J gene TRBJ1-1, with D possibly TRBD1 on 6 matching bases. This CDR3 has 16 residues. The germline CDR1 and CDR2 sequences are LNHDA and SQIVND (reference sequence). The CDR3 DNA follows: TGTGCCAGTAGTATAAGTCGGGGGGCTGGGAACACTGAAGTTTTCTTT. It specifies CASSISRGAGNTEVFF.

There are a few counts of this clonotype. This chain joins TRBV12-3 or TRBV12-4 and TRBJ1-5; no definite D call. The CDR3 runs to 14 residues. Between the trimmed V and J ends, which lost 10 bases and 3 bases, there was a span of 16 bases. CDR3 residues: CATSLGPINQPQHF. CDR3 DNA sequence: TGTGCCACCTCACTAGGGCCGATCAATCAGCCCCAGCATTTT.